This TCR beta chain was identified during a study of CD8 T cells in ankylosing spondylitis. Study-wide results and caveats: According to the report, clones linked to the disease were significantly enriched in matched synovial fluid samples taken from ankylosing spondylitis patients. Earlier studies detected some motif variants in reactive arthritis synovial fluid and blood. What appeared characteristic of ankylosing spondylitis blood was a TCR beta motif of seven to nine highly homologous variants.

On this clonotype itself: Its specificity is not known.

The germline V and J ends were trimmed by 4 bases and 7 bases, with 17 bases remaining between them. CDR3 length equals 15 residues. Germline loops: CDR1 SGHRS, CDR2 YFSETQ. TCR beta libraries were made by quantitative 5'-RACE with molecular barcodes. A single record per CDR3 protein comes from TCRdb applying MiXCR to the 5' RACE reads. The table includes 350,000 to 450,000 distinct CDR3 sequences, 25% to 30% detected once. This clonotype was sampled from a male donor with ankylosing spondylitis. This rearrangement joins TRBV5-1 to TRBJ2-2, with D possibly being TRBD2 (5 bases). Source material: blood, either unsorted or a sorted T cell fraction (not recorded which). The CDR3 protein is CASSQDPDGNGELFF. As DNA, the CDR3 is TGCGCCAGCAGCCAAGACCCGGACGGGAACGGGGAGCTGTTTTTT.